The 8 T cell receptor beta chains below come from one sample, sequenced in a study of blood T cell repertoires in COVID-19 (dated by TCRdb to between 2020 and 2021). The library was prepared using the immunoSEQ multiplex PCR assay. TCRdb took this table from immuneACCESS and kept in-frame rearrangements with V and J called. Such tables lack part of the clones; where checked against another copy, unresolved V genes explain under half of the gap, and the rest is unexplained. Recorded for this sample are about 210,000 clones; about four fifths of them occurred a single time. The top ten constitute about 8.3% of the sample. What was sequenced was peripheral blood. These receptors came from a woman of 80 years or more with COVID-19, enrolled during active disease.

This sequence joins TRBV6-5 and TRBJ2-5, with 8 bases aligning to TRBD2. From germline, CDR1 is MNHEY and CDR2 SVGAGI. Germline trimming cut 0 bases from V and 4 bases from J; bases unmatched to any gene: 1. The CDR3 is 14 amino acids. The CDR3, as DNA: TGTGCCAGCAGTTACTCAAGCGGGGGAGAGACCCAGTACTTC. Translated: CASSYSSGGETQYF.

This sequence joins TRBV6-1 and TRBJ1-5, with D perhaps TRBD1 (5 bases). The CDR3 runs 17 residues. V was trimmed by 0 bases and J by 7 bases, leaving 19 bases between them. Germline assignment: CDR1 MNHNS and CDR2 SASEGT. CDR3 DNA sequence: TGTGCCAGCAGTGAAGCCCTAAACCCCAGGGTTGGGCAGCCCCAGCATTTT. It is translated as CASSEALNPRVGQPQHF.

This chain uses TRBV7-3 with TRBJ2-1; D is uncertain. This CDR3 has 13 amino acids. Germline assignment: CDR1 SGHTA and CDR2 FQGTGA. The ends were cut back, 5 bases at V and 3 bases at J, with 8 bases in the middle. CDR3 amino acids: CASSRDNYNEQFF. CDR3 DNA: TGTGCCAGCAGCCGAGATAACTACAATGAGCAGTTCTTC.

This clone was seen just once. The J gene is TRBJ1-6, the V gene TRBV18; tentatively, D is TRBD1 (5 bases). This CDR3 contains 14 residues. V was clipped by 0 bases and J by 10 bases, with 10 bases between them. Germline loops: CDR1 KGHSH, CDR2 LQKENI. This CDR3 reads CASSPPTDNSPLHF. The CDR3 coding sequence is TGTGCCAGCTCACCACCGACAGACAACTCACCCCTCCACTTT.

The chain joins TRBV5-4 to TRBJ2-5; D is uncertain. Germline-derived CDR1 and CDR2 are SGHNT and YYREEE (reference sequence). This CDR3 has 13 residues. V lost 4 bases and J 4 bases, leaving 11 bases between the germline ends. The CDR3 bases are TGTGCCAGCAGCCAGGCCCTGGGAGAGACCCAGTACTTC. Its translation: CASSQALGETQYF. Filled out from reference TRBV5-4 and TRBJ2-5, the complete variable domain reads ETGVTQSPTHLIKTRGQQVTLRCSSQSGHNTVSWYQQALGQGPQFIFQYYREEENGRGNFPPRFSGLQFPNYSSELNVNALELDDSALYLCASSQALGETQYFGPGTRLLVL.

The rearrangement joins TRBV4-1 to TRBJ2-1, with 8 bases fitting TRBD2. Trimming took 0 bases from V and 4 from J; bases not matched to a gene: 5. This CDR3 contains 16 residues. CDR1 MGHRA and CDR2 YSYEKL come from the germline V gene. The CDR3 protein is CASSQEDSGEYNEQFF. In DNA, the CDR3 is TGCGCCAGCAGCCAAGAAGATAGCGGGGAGTACAATGAGCAGTTCTTC.

The chain employs TRBV29-1 and TRBJ1-5, with TRBD1 matching over 8 bases. The V segment lost 6 bases and the J segment 0 bases; nucleotides outside the gene matches: 4. The CDR3 sequence is 14 residues long. The germline gives CDR1 SQVTM, CDR2 ANQGSEA. The CDR3: CSVGTGDSNQPQHF. CDR3 nucleotide sequence: TGCAGCGTGGGGACAGGAGATAGCAATCAGCCCCAGCATTTT. Complete variable domain (other parts from reference TRBV29-1 and TRBJ1-5): SAVISQKPSRDICQRGTSLTIQCQVDSQVTMMFWYRQQPGQSLTLIATANQGSEATYESGFVIDKFPISRPNLTFSTLTVSNMSPEDSSIYLCSVGTGDSNQPQHFGDGTRLSIL.

The V call is TRBV2, the J call TRBJ1-5; 8 nucleotides align to TRBD1. This CDR3 comprises 14 residues. V lost 6 bases and J lost 2; bases outside the gene matches: 3. Germline CDR1 SNHLY, CDR2 FYNNEI. The CDR3 sequence is CASSRGLGNQPQHF. CDR3 bases: TGTGCCAGCAGCAGGGGGCTCGGCAATCAGCCCCAGCATTTT.